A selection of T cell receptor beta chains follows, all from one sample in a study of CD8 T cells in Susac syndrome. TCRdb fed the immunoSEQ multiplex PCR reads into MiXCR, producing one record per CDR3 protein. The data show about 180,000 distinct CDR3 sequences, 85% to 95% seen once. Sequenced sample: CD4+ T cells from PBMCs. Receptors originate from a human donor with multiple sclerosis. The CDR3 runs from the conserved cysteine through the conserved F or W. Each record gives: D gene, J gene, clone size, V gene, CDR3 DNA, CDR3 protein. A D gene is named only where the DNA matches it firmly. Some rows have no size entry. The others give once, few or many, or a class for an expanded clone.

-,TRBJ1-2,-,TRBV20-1,TGCAGTGCTATGGGGGAAAAAGGCTACACCTTC,CSAMGEKGYTF
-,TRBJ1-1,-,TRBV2,TGTGCCAGCAGCCTGGACACCAACACTGAAGCTTTCTTT,CASSLDTNTEAFF
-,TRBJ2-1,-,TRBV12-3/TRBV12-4,TGTGCCAGCAGTTTGTGGATGGAGCAGTTCTTC,CASSLWMEQFF
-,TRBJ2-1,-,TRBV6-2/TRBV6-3,TGTGCCAGCAGGACAGAGCCGCCTTACAATGAGCAGTTCTTC,CASRTEPPYNEQFF
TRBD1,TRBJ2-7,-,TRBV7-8,TGTGCCAGCAGCTGGGACAGTTCCTACGAGCAGTACTTC,CASSWDSSYEQYF
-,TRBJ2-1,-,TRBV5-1,TGCGCCAGCAGCCTTCGCCCACTGGGGGGCAATGAGCAGTTCTTC,CASSLRPLGGNEQFF
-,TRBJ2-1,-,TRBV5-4,TGTGCCAGCAGCCCGCCCACAGGTTTTTCCTACAATGAGCAGTTCTTC,CASSPPTGFSYNEQFF
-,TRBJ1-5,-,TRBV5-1,TGCGCCAGCAGCTTGTTCTCAAGAGATCAGCCCCAGCATTTT,CASSLFSRDQPQHF
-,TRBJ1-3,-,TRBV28,TGTGCCAGCAGTTTGCCCGGGCGCGGGGGAAACACCATATATTTT,CASSLPGRGGNTIYF
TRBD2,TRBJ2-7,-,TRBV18,TGTGCCAGCTCACCGGATAGCGGGATCGGCGAGCAGTACTTC,CASSPDSGIGEQYF
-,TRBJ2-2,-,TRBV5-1,TGCGCCAGCAGCTTGAGTCCAGGGGTCAACACCGGGGAGCTGTTTTTT,CASSLSPGVNTGELFF
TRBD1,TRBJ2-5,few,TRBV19,TGTGCCAGTAGTGCGCAGGGGGCTGGAGAGACCCAGTACTTC,CASSAQGAGETQYF
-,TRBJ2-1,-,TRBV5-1,TGCGCCAGCAGCCAGCTCTGGGGCCGAGACAATGAGCAGTTCTTC,CASSQLWGRDNEQFF
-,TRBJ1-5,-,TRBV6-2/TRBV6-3,TGTGCCAGCAGTCAAGGGGGTGGCAATCAGCCCCAGCATTTT,CASSQGGGNQPQHF
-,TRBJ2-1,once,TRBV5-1,TGCGCCAGCAGTCAAAGGGTAGAGTCCAATGAGCAGTTCTTC,CASSQRVESNEQFF
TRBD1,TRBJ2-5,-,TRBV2,TGTGCCAGCAGTGTCGGGACAGGGGGCGGCCTGACCCAGTACTTC,CASSVGTGGGLTQYF
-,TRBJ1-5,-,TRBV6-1,TGTGCCAGCAGTCAAAAGTCAGGGACCAGCAATCAGCCCCAGCATTTT,CASSQKSGTSNQPQHF
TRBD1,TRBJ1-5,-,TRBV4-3,TGCGCCAGCAGCCCCCAGGGGGGTGGAAATCAGCCCCAGCATTTT,CASSPQGGGNQPQHF
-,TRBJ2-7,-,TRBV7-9,TGTGCCAGCAGCCCCTTGTTGGATAGCTACGAGCAGTACTTC,CASSPLLDSYEQYF
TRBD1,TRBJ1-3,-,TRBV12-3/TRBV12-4,TGTGCCAGCAGTTCGGACAGGGGATCGTGGGATTACTCTGGAAACACCATATATTTT,CASSSDRGSWDYSGNTIYF
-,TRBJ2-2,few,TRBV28,TGTGCCAGCAGTTTAGGTTTGACCGGGGAGCTGTTTTTT,CASSLGLTGELFF
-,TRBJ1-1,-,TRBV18,TGTGCCAGCTCACCACAAACAGGGCGGAACACTGAAGCTTTCTTT,CASSPQTGRNTEAFF
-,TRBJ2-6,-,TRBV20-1,TGCAGTGCTAGAGTAGAACCCCGGGACGGTGACTCTGGGGCCAACGTCCTGACTTTC,CSARVEPRDGDSGANVLTF
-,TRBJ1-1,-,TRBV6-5,TGTGCCAGCAGTGGATCCGGAGGCATGAACACTGAAGCTTTCTTT,CASSGSGGMNTEAFF
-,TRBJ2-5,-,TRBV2,TGTGCCAGCACCCCTCCCCGCAGTGCGAAGACCCAGTACTTC,CASTPPRSAKTQYF
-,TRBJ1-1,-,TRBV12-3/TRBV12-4,TGTGCCAGCATTTCAGGGACTGAAGCTTTCTTT,CASISGTEAFF
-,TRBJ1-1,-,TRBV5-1,TGCGCCAGCAGCTTCGGGACCGTACTTATGAACACTGAAGCTTTCTTT,CASSFGTVLMNTEAFF
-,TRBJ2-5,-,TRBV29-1,TGCAGCGTTGATGGGTGGGGACAGACCCAGTACTTC,CSVDGWGQTQYF
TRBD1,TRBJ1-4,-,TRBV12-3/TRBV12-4,TGTGCCAGCAGAGGACAGGGGGCTTCAACTAATGAAAAACTGTTTTTT,CASRGQGASTNEKLFF
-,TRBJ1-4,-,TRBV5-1,TGCGCCAGCAGCTTGGAAAGACCAGCTGATGAAAAACTGTTTTTT,CASSLERPADEKLFF
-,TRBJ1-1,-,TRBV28,TGTGCCAGCAGAGCTCCCGGGGGGCAAACTGAAGCTTTCTTT,CASRAPGGQTEAFF
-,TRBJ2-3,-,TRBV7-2,TGTGCCAGCAGCTCCCAGAGTTCTAGCACAGATACGCAGTATTTT,CASSSQSSSTDTQYF
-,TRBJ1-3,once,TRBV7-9,TGTGCCAGCAGCGCCCGGGACATCTCTGGAAACACCATATATTTT,CASSARDISGNTIYF
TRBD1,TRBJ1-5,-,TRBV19,TGTGCCAGTAGTATCCCCCGCGACAGGGTGAGTTTCAATCAGCCCCAGCATTTT,CASSIPRDRVSFNQPQHF
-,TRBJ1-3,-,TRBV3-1,TGTGCCAGCAGCCAAGTAGGGGGTCCGCTTGCAAACACCATATATTTT,CASSQVGGPLANTIYF
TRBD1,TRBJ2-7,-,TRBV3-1,TGTGCCAGCAGCCCACATACAGGGGACGAGCAGTACTTC,CASSPHTGDEQYF
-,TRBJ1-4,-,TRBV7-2,TGTGCCAGCAGCTTTGGGTCTGAAAAACTGTTTTTT,CASSFGSEKLFF